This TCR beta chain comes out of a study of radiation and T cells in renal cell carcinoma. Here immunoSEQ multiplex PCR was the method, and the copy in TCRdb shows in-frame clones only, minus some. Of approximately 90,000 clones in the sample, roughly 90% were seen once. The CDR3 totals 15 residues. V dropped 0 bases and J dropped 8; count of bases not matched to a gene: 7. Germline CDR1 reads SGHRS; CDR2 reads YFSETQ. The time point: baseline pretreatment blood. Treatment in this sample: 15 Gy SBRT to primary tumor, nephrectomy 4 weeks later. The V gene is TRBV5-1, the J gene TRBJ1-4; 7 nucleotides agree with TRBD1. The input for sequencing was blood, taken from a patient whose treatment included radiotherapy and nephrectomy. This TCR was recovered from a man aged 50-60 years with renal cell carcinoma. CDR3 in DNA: TGCGCCAGCAGCTTGGCCACAGGGGTTCGCGAAAAACTGTTTTTT. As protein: CASSLATGVREKLFF.